The clone carrying this T cell receptor beta chain was seen repeatedly, ten times or more. No antigen is known for it. CDR3 length: 17 residues. With 8 bases clipped from V and 4 bases from J, the junction kept 15 bases outside the gene matches. CDR1 and CDR2 from the germline V gene are SGHVS and FQNEAQ. The cDNA had a unique molecular identifier and a template-switch universal primer site. TCRdb used MiXCR to reprocess the 5' RACE reads, holding one entry per CDR3 protein. The sample records around 650,000 distinct CDR3 sequences, about 7% being singletons. The data derive from a study of identical twins. Study-wide points: Reduced insertions were recorded for abundant cord blood beta clonotypes, with no such pattern in memory repertoires. Out-of-frame beta chain sequences displayed weaker excess sharing between twins. Invariant T cells like MAIT and iNKT could partly confound the zero-insertion analyses.

These records were also assigned to another study, of yellow fever vaccine responses in identical twins.

Sequenced: PBMCs. The sequence derives from a woman younger than 35 in good health. The chain carries TRBV7-8 and TRBJ2-1; 9 positions match TRBD2. For the CDR3, the DNA is TGTGCCAGCCTACTAAGGCCCAGACTAGCGGAGTACAATGAGCAGTTCTTC. This translates into CASLLRPRLAEYNEQFF.